Here is one TCR beta chain with its context. The antigen remains unidentified. V was clipped by 6 bases and J by 3 bases; unmatched bases: 8. The CDR3 sequence is 15 residues long. Germline CDR1 reads MNHEY; CDR2 reads SMNVEV (reference sequence). The data derive from a study of T-cell reconstitution after alpha-beta-depleted transplantation in children. For TCRbeta, the library was prepared with unique molecular identifiers. Via MiXCR, TCRdb re-called the PCR reads, giving one row per CDR3 protein. Among fewer than 550,000 distinct CDR3 sequences listed, about an eighth were seen once. Regarding the study as a whole: The main origin of T-cell counts and diversity one year after transplant was newly produced T cells.

The sequence was collected from a female patient between 2 and 15 years old who had a stem cell transplant for aplastic anemia, so the T cells may come from the graft donor. The starting material was PBMCs, mostly from graft donor cells, obtained 180 days after TCRalphabeta/CD19-depleted stem cell transplant. The chain recombines TRBV27 with TRBJ2-3; 8 bases are shared with TRBD1. The CDR3 nucleotides are TGTGCCAGCAGACCGGACAGGGTCGGTACAGATACGCAGTATTTT. Encoded protein: CASRPDRVGTDTQYF.